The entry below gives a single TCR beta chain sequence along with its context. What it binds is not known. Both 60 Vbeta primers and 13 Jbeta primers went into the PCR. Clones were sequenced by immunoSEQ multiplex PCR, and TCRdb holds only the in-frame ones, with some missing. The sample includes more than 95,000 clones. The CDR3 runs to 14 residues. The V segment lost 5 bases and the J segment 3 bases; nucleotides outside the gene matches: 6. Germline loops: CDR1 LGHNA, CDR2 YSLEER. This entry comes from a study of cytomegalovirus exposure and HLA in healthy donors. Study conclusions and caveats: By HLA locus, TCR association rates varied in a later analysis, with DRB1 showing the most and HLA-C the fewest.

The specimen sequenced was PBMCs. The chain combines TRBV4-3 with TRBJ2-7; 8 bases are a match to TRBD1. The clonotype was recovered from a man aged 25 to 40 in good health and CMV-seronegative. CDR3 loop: CASSETTGVYEQYF. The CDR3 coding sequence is TGCGCCAGCAGCGAAACGACAGGGGTCTACGAGCAGTACTTC.